This TCR beta chain was captured by sequencing in a study of blood T cell repertoires in COVID-19. During active infection, Seattle patients enrolled and were then monitored through disease. Germline values: CDR1 LGHDT, CDR2 YNNKEL (reference sequence). V lost 4 bases, J lost 0 bases, and 3 bases lay in between. The CDR3 length is 12 residues. Authors' methods: It was from reference gene primer amplification that nucleated cell counts were estimated. Data came from immunoSEQ multiplex PCR; TCRdb stores just in-frame clones and leaves some out. The V and J calls and clone size were taken over from that table, and D and trimming were inferred from the DNA. The sample contains around 210,000 clones, roughly 84% of which appear only once.

Sample: peripheral blood. V and J are TRBV3-1 (or the pseudogene TRBV3-2) and TRBJ1-1; D is undetermined. The TCR comes from a man in his fifties or sixties with COVID-19, enrolled during active disease. CDR3 bases: TGTGCCAGCAGCCTCATGAACACTGAAGCTTTCTTT. It specifies CASSLMNTEAFF.